These T cell receptor beta chains were read from a single sample in a study of patients and donors after allogeneic stem cell transplantation. TCRdb used MiXCR to reprocess the RT-PCR reads, holding one entry per CDR3 protein. The profile covers approximately 170,000 distinct CDR3 sequences, with nearly 25% appearing a single time and 25% to 30% taken by the ten largest. The sequenced sample consisted of blood, either unsorted or a sorted T cell fraction (not recorded which). Receptor source: a human donor who was either an allogeneic HSCT recipient or a stem cell or donor lymphocyte infusion donor (not recorded which). It is not recorded whose cells these are; they may come from a transplant donor. The CDR3 runs from the conserved cysteine through the conserved F or W. The order of the fields is V gene, J gene, clone size, D gene, CDR3 protein, CDR3 DNA. The D gene is left open where the match is weak. Clone sizes are given selectively: once, few, many, or a class where the clone is expanded.

TRBV6-2/TRBV6-3	TRBJ1-2	-	TRBD1	CASSQRQGTTDGYTF	TGTGCCAGCAGTCAAAGACAGGGAACGACGGATGGCTACACCTTC
TRBV29-1	TRBJ2-2	-	TRBD2	CSVETRVLAANTGELFF	TGCAGCGTTGAGACTAGGGTACTAGCGGCGAACACCGGGGAGCTGTTTTTT
TRBV7-9	TRBJ2-3	few	TRBD2	CASSHALAGIDTQYF	TGTGCCAGCAGCCACGCACTAGCGGGGATAGATACGCAGTATTTT
TRBV12-3/TRBV12-4	TRBJ1-1	-	-	CASSLGSGGLTEAFF	TGTGCCAGCAGTTTAGGCTCGGGTGGTCTCACTGAAGCTTTCTTT
TRBV2	TRBJ2-7	-	TRBD2	CASSAELAGVGMSEQYF	TGTGCCAGCAGTGCTGAACTAGCGGGAGTTGGTATGAGCGAGCAGTACTTC
TRBV9	TRBJ1-1	-	-	CASSVHQNTEAFF	TGTGCCAGCAGCGTTCACCAGAACACTGAAGCTTTCTTT
TRBV10-3	TRBJ1-3	few	-	CATRGARSGNTIYF	TGTGCCACTCGGGGGGCCCGCTCTGGAAACACCATATATTTT
TRBV5-1	TRBJ1-1	many	-	CASSLQNTEAFF	TGCGCCAGCAGCCTTCAGAACACTGAAGCTTTCTTT
TRBV6-6	TRBJ2-7	few	-	CASSYSGTGNEQYF	TGTGCCAGCAGTTACTCCGGTACAGGGAACGAGCAGTACTTC
TRBV30	TRBJ1-1	-	-	CAWVLRTRGTEAFF	TGTGCCTGGGTACTTCGGACGAGAGGCACTGAAGCTTTCTTT
TRBV19	TRBJ1-6	-	-	CASSLMHASGNSPLHF	TGTGCCAGTAGTCTGATGCACGCCAGCGGGAATTCACCCCTCCACTTT
TRBV5-5	TRBJ1-3	few	-	CASSLSLGGYSGNTIYF	TGTGCCAGCAGCTTGTCTTTAGGGGGGTACTCTGGAAACACCATATATTTT
TRBV5-1	TRBJ1-1	few	TRBD1	CASSKDREGTEAFF	TGCGCCAGCAGTAAGGACAGGGAGGGAACTGAAGCTTTCTTT
TRBV2	TRBJ1-4	-	-	CASSVLATNEKLFF	TGTGCCAGCAGTGTGCTTGCAACTAATGAAAAACTGTTTTTT
TRBV27	TRBJ2-1	-	TRBD2	CASRILAGEYNEQFF	TGTGCCAGCAGGATACTAGCGGGAGAATACAATGAGCAGTTCTTC
TRBV5-1	TRBJ2-7	-	TRBD1	CASSARDREYEQYF	TGCGCCAGCAGCGCCCGGGACAGGGAGTACGAGCAGTACTTC
TRBV18	TRBJ1-3	-	-	CASSDRTSGNTIYF	TGTGCCAGCTCAGACAGGACCTCTGGAAACACCATATATTTT